These 21 T cell receptor beta chains were all obtained from the same sample, sequenced in a study of T-cell memory formation after mild COVID-19. TCRdb re-analysed the 5' RACE reads in MiXCR, keeping a single row per CDR3 protein. Found here are under 300,000 distinct CDR3 sequences, approximately 8% of them singletons; the top ten hold under 25%. Sequenced: PBMCs or a T cell subset sorted from them (not recorded which). The source of these receptors is a young man who had mild COVID-19 (a few samples of this study predate the infection). Cell type and time point are not known.

This clonotype appeared many times. The rearrangement links TRBV7-2 to TRBJ2-5, with D unresolved. Germline V gene data show CDR1 as SGHTA and CDR2 as FQGNSA. The CDR3 contains 14 residues. V lost 1 base and J 4 bases, leaving 10 bases between the germline ends. The CDR3 reads CASSLGSFLETQYF. DNA for the CDR3: TGTGCCAGCAGCTTAGGGAGCTTTCTAGAGACCCAGTACTTC.

This clonotype was found many times. The chain has TRBV6-5 and TRBJ2-1; 8 bases align to TRBD2. The CDR3 contains 16 residues. The V and J ends lost 4 bases and 8 bases, in that order; junction bases with no gene match: 13. Per the germline V gene, CDR1 is MNHEY and CDR2 is SVGAGI. The CDR3 protein is CASSSLLRGGQDEQFF. The CDR3 DNA reads as TGTGCCAGCAGTTCTCTATTACGGGGGGGCCAAGATGAGCAGTTCTTC.

The chain is built from TRBV29-1 and TRBJ1-2; D remains unclear. Germline V gene data show CDR1 as SQVTM and CDR2 as ANQGSEA. CDR3 length: 10 residues. Trimming removed 5 bases at V and 7 bases at J, with 8 bases between. This CDR3 is CSVSQSGYTF. The CDR3 coding sequence is TGCAGCGTTTCCCAGAGTGGCTACACCTTC.

The CDR3 bases are TGCGCCAGCAGCCAAGAAGTCGCGTACGAGCAGTACGTC. Amino acids: CASSQEVAYEQYV. The gene calls are TRBV4-1 and TRBJ2-7; D is uncertain. V was cut by 0 bases and J by 4 bases, with 7 bases left in between. The CDR3 length is 13 residues. Germline CDR1 reads MGHRA; CDR2 reads YSYEKL.

J is TRBJ2-7 and V is TRBV10-3, with D possibly TRBD1 on 6 matching bases. V was pared by 6 bases and J by 2 bases, with 11 bases between. The CDR3 is made up of 13 amino acids. Germline lookup yields CDR1 ENHRY and CDR2 SYGVKD. The CDR3 bases are TGTGCCATCAGCCGGGACATAACCTACGAGCAGTACTTC. As protein: CAISRDITYEQYF.

The CDR3 spells CASSPGTGWTGELFF. The CDR3 DNA follows: TGCGCCAGCAGCCCAGGGACAGGGTGGACCGGGGAGCTGTTTTTT. The chain uses TRBV5-1 and TRBJ2-2; 9 nucleotides match TRBD1. The CDR3 length is 15 residues. V was clipped by 4 bases and J by 5 bases; unmatched bases: 6. Per the germline V gene, CDR1 is SGHRS and CDR2 is YFSETQ.

This clonotype was counted at least ten times. The V gene is TRBV5-5, the J gene TRBJ2-6; either TRBD1 or TRBD2 may fit D (5 bases each). The V end was cut by 0 bases, the J end by 4 bases, with 8 bases between. CDR3 length: 15 amino acids. Germline V lookup: CDR1 SGHKS, CDR2 YYEKEE (reference sequence). CDR3 in DNA: TGTGCCAGCAGCTTGGGGGGGAACGGGGCCAACGTCCTGACTTTC. It translates to CASSLGGNGANVLTF.

This clonotype was seen repeatedly, ten times or more. The chain couples TRBV7-3 to TRBJ2-5; D might be TRBD2 (6 bases). Germline CDR1 and CDR2: SGHTA and FQGTGA. This CDR3 contains 13 residues. V was cut by 3 bases and J by 5 bases, with 10 bases left in between. CDR3 protein: CASSFGGGETQYF. CDR3 DNA: TGTGCCAGCAGCTTCGGGGGTGGGGAGACCCAGTACTTC.

This clonotype was recorded at least ten times. The chain combines TRBV5-5 with TRBJ2-7; unclear D gene. Germline V lookup: CDR1 SGHKS, CDR2 YYEKEE (reference sequence). Trimming pared 4 bases from V and 4 bases from J, leaving 18 bases between. The CDR3 sequence is 15 residues long. The DNA for the CDR3 is TGTGCCAGCAGCCCCCGACCCCTGGTGGGATACGAGCAGTACGTC. It yields the protein CASSPRPLVGYEQYV.

This chain links TRBV5-6 with TRBJ1-4; D not resolved. Germline CDR1 and CDR2: SGHDT and YYEEEE. CDR3 size: 13 residues. Trimming pared 4 bases from V and 5 bases from J, leaving 9 bases between. CDR3 nucleotides: TGTGCCAGCAGCCAGCCGCCCAATGAAAAACTGTTTTTT. As protein: CASSQPPNEKLFF.

This clonotype was counted at least ten times. The chain carries TRBV5-1 and TRBJ1-1; D is uncertain. Trimming took 2 bases from V and 7 from J, leaving 15 bases between them. Germline loops: CDR1 SGHRS, CDR2 YFSETQ. CDR3 size: 14 residues. The CDR3 DNA follows: TGCGCCAGCAGCTTAGAGGCCTTTTCCGATGAAGCTTTCTTT. Encoded protein: CASSLEAFSDEAFF.

This clonotype has a count of ten or more. Sequence at one end of the junction differs from germline and may be a read error. This chain links TRBV20-1 with TRBJ2-7; 9 nucleotides agree with TRBD1. CDR1 is DFQATT, CDR2 SNEGSKA, per germline (reference sequence). The length of the CDR3 is 14 residues. DNA for the CDR3: TGCAGTGCCCTAACGGACAGGGGCTCCAACGAGCAGTACTTC. Protein product: CSALTDRGSNEQYF.

The V and J genes are TRBV7-2 and TRBJ1-1; no clear D. The germline gives CDR1 SGHTA, CDR2 FQGNSA. The germline V and J ends were trimmed by 5 bases and 0 bases, with 10 bases remaining between them. The CDR3 is 14 residues long. This CDR3 reads CASSQGPLNTEAFF. The CDR3 DNA is TGTGCCAGCAGCCAAGGACCGCTGAACACTGAAGCTTTCTTT.

This clonotype was detected only a few times. This sequence joins TRBV6-6 and TRBJ1-1; TRBD1 aligns across 11 bases. The germline gives CDR1 MNHNY, CDR2 SVGAGI (reference sequence). This CDR3 has 19 amino acids. The ends lost 6 bases at V and 6 bases at J; junction bases unmatched: 21. The CDR3 coding sequence is TGTGCCAGCAGCACTATTCTCCCTAGATATCCGGGACAGGGGGCTGAAGCTTTCTTT. This sequence encodes CASSTILPRYPGQGAEAFF.

This chain joins TRBV29-1 and TRBJ2-5; no clear D gene. Germline lookup yields CDR1 SQVTM and CDR2 ANQGSEA. The CDR3 has 13 residues. V gave up 0 bases and J gave up 7 bases, with 12 bases separating them. CDR3 nucleotides: TGCAGCGTTGAAGATCGACCGAGGACGACCCAGTACTTC. As protein: CSVEDRPRTTQYF.

The chain carries TRBV5-6 and TRBJ2-7; D is unclear. Germline V gene data show CDR1 as SGHDT and CDR2 as YYEEEE. The length of the CDR3 is 15 residues. V was trimmed by 0 bases and J by 0 bases, leaving 10 bases between them. DNA of the CDR3: TGTGCCAGCAGCTTGGAGGTCAGGAGCTCCTACGAGCAGTACGTC. Translated: CASSLEVRSSYEQYV.

A few counts support this clonotype. The J gene is TRBJ2-2, the V gene TRBV2; possible D gene TRBD2, 5 bases. Germline V gene lookup returns CDR1 SNHLY and CDR2 FYNNEI. CDR3 length: 15 residues. The V end was cut by 4 bases, the J end by 0 bases, with 9 bases between. CDR3 protein: CASSGVGTNTGELFF. In DNA form, the CDR3 reads TGTGCCAGCAGTGGTGTCGGGACGAACACCGGGGAGCTGTTTTTT. Complete variable domain (other parts from reference TRBV2 and TRBJ2-2): EPEVTQTPSHQVTQMGQEVILRCVPISNHLYFYWYRQILGQKVEFLVSFYNNEISEKSEIFDDQFSVERPDGSNFTLKIRSTKLEDSAMYFCASSGVGTNTGELFFGEGSRLTVL.

The rearrangement uses TRBV12-3 or TRBV12-4 and TRBJ2-7; D call uncertain. This CDR3 comprises 13 residues. Trimming removed 3 bases from V and 1 base from J, with 7 bases in between. The CDR3 DNA reads TGTGCCAGCAGTTTTGCAGCGTCCTACGAGCAGTACTTC. It encodes CASSFAASYEQYF.

This clonotype occurred a few times. The chain joins TRBV5-1 to TRBJ2-2; possibly TRBD1 or TRBD2 for D (5 bases each). This CDR3 is 16 amino acids long. Germline-derived CDR1 and CDR2 are SGHRS and YFSETQ. Trimming removed 5 bases at V and 0 bases at J, with 14 bases between. DNA of the CDR3: TGCGCCAGCAGATCCGGGGCTGCTCCGAACACCGGGGAGCTGTTTTTT. It encodes CASRSGAAPNTGELFF.

The chain is built from TRBV18 and TRBJ1-2; no definite D call. CDR3 size: 13 residues. Germline lookup yields CDR1 KGHSH and CDR2 LQKENI. Trimming shortened V by 0 bases and J by 0 bases, and 2 bases separated the two germline ends. CDR3 residues: CASSPPANYGYTF. CDR3 in DNA: TGTGCCAGCTCACCACCGGCTAACTATGGCTACACCTTC.

This clonotype was detected a few times. V and J are TRBV30 and TRBJ1-6; possibly TRBD1 for D (5 bases). Trimming cost V 0 bases and J 8 bases, with 14 bases left between them. From germline, CDR1 is GTSNPN and CDR2 SVGIG (reference sequence). The CDR3 extends over 15 amino acids. The CDR3 loop is CAWSVWGGPHSPLHF. In DNA, the CDR3 is TGTGCCTGGAGTGTATGGGGGGGACCCCATTCACCCCTCCACTTT.